These 30 T cell receptor beta chains were all obtained from the same sample, sequenced in a study of T cells in Graves' hyperthyroidism and ophthalmopathy. Using RNA transcripts as the source, TCR beta CDR3 regions were amplified. The HTBI primer set was used in a first-round RT-PCR of the TCR CDR3. TCRdb called the multiplex PCR reads again in MiXCR, with one record for every CDR3 protein. The sample consists of roughly 550,000 distinct CDR3 sequences, about 16% of them appearing once. Sequencing used blood. The receptors here all came from a woman in her 30s with Graves' ophthalmopathy.

With respect to this clonotype: The junction departs from germline at one end; a sequencing error may be responsible. The V and J genes are TRBV6-5 and TRBJ2-2; weak D call: TRBD2 (5 bases). The length of the CDR3 is 13 residues. Germline lookup yields CDR1 MNHEY and CDR2 SVGAGI. Here the CDR3 DNA reads TGTGCCAGCAGTTACTGGGGAAACGGGGATCTGTTTTTT. Translating gives CASSYWGNGDLFF.

This clonotype was observed a handful of times. This chain uses TRBV27 with TRBJ2-7, with TRBD1 matching 8 bases. The V gene end was trimmed by 2 bases and the J gene end by 5 bases; junction bases not matched to a gene: 5. Germline CDR1 reads MNHEY; CDR2 reads SMNVEV (reference sequence). The CDR3 totals 14 residues. This CDR3 is CASSLAQGANEQYF. In DNA, the CDR3 is TGTGCCAGCAGTTTAGCGCAGGGGGCTAACGAGCAGTACTTC.

This clonotype occurred many times. The chain combines TRBV4-1 with TRBJ2-7, with D perhaps being TRBD1 or TRBD2 (6 bases each). Per the germline V gene, CDR1 is MGHRA and CDR2 is YSYEKL. V was trimmed by 5 bases and J by 3 bases, leaving 17 bases between them. This CDR3 comprises 15 residues. The CDR3 DNA reads TGCGCCAGCAGCTCACAGGGACTTGCTGACTACGAGCAGTACTTC. Amino acid sequence: CASSSQGLADYEQYF.

This clonotype has ten or more counts. CDR3 sequence reads: CASSSMGPNYEQYF. The CDR3 DNA reads TGTGCCAGCAGTTCGATGGGTCCCAACTACGAGCAGTACTTC. The chain recombines TRBV27 with TRBJ2-7; the D is unclear. The CDR3 loop spans 14 amino acids. The V end was cut by 4 bases, the J end by 3 bases, with 13 bases between. CDR1 is MNHEY and CDR2 is SMNVEV in the germline V gene (reference sequence).

The V gene is TRBV6-4, the J gene TRBJ1-4; D is possibly TRBD1 (6 bases). Germline V gene sequence: CDR1 MRHNA, CDR2 SNTAGT. The CDR3 has 14 amino acids. Between the trimmed V and J ends, which lost 8 bases and 8 bases, there was a span of 18 bases. CDR3 sequence (DNA): TGTGCCAGCGCTCCCCCCGGGGGGCAAGAAAAACTGTTTTTT. This translates into CASAPPGGQEKLFF.

The table lists this clonotype with many counts. The chain joins TRBV27 to TRBJ2-3; D perhaps matches TRBD2 (7 bases). The germline CDR1 and CDR2 sequences are MNHEY and SMNVEV (reference sequence). This CDR3 spans 15 amino acids. The germline V and J ends were trimmed by 4 bases and 0 bases, with 11 bases remaining between them. CDR3 bases: TGTGCCAGCAGTTCCGCGGGGGCTAGCACAGATACGCAGTATTTT. It is translated as CASSSAGASTDTQYF.

This chain connects TRBV7-3 to TRBJ1-1; possible D gene TRBD1, 5 bases. V was trimmed by 4 bases and J by 4 bases, leaving 16 bases between them. There are 15 residues in the CDR3. Germline values: CDR1 SGHTA, CDR2 FQGTGA. This chain's CDR3 is CASSSTGGAGTEAFF. The CDR3 nucleotides are TGTGCCAGCAGCTCAACCGGCGGGGCGGGCACTGAAGCTTTCTTT.

The CDR3 sequence: CATSDPTAIQETQYF. The CDR3, as DNA: TGTGCCACCAGTGATCCAACAGCGATCCAAGAGACCCAGTACTTC. J is TRBJ2-5 and V is TRBV24-1; unclear D gene. The CDR3 has 15 residues. The germline gives CDR1 KGHDR, CDR2 SFDVKD. The V gene lost 3 bases and the J gene lost 1 base, with 11 bases spanning the gap.

This clonotype appeared a few times. An end of the junction does not agree with germline; a read error may underlie this. This chain links TRBV7-7 with TRBJ2-1; TRBD1 matches 7 bases. This CDR3 region has 13 residues. Germline-derived CDR1 and CDR2 are SSHAT and FNYEAQ (reference sequence). The CDR3 bases are TGTGCTAGCAGCTATAACCAGGGGGTGTTGCAGTTCTTC. Translation gives CASSYNQGVLQFF.

In regard to this clonotype: A much larger clone lies a single base off, so this may be a read error. The V gene is TRBV28, the J gene TRBJ2-6; 11 bases line up with TRBD1. Germline CDR1 MDHEN, CDR2 SYDVKM. CDR3 size: 19 residues. V shed 5 bases and J 2 bases; nucleotides not matched to a gene: 11. Written as DNA, the CDR3 is TGTGCCAGCAGTGTGGTATATGAGGACAGGGGGCCTGGGGCCAACGTCCTGACTTTC. Protein product: CASSVVYEDRGPGANVLTF.

This clonotype was seen ten or more times. The V and J genes are TRBV3-1 and TRBJ2-1; no clear D gene. The CDR3 is 12 amino acids. Trimming shortened V by 1 base and J by 8 bases, and 6 bases separated the two germline ends. CDR1 and CDR2 (germline): LGHDT, YNNKEL (reference sequence). Here the CDR3 DNA reads TGTGCCAGCAGCCAAGGGGCCCATGAGCAGTTCTTC. It translates to CASSQGAHEQFF.

This clonotype was seen ten or more times. This rearrangement joins TRBV6-1 to TRBJ1-1; D not certain. Germline CDR1 MNHNS, CDR2 SASEGT. This CDR3 contains 13 residues. Trimming stripped 5 bases from V and 1 base from J, with 8 bases between. The CDR3 nucleotides are TGTGCCAGCAGTCCATACAGGAACACTGAAGCTTTCTTT. This codes for CASSPYRNTEAFF.

This clonotype was observed a few times. A much more abundant neighbour one base away suggests this may be a read error. The chain has TRBV30 and TRBJ1-1; 7 positions agree with TRBD1. In germline, CDR1 is GTSNPN, CDR2 SVGIG (reference sequence). This CDR3 is built from 15 residues. CDR3 protein: CAWSLVDRANIEAFF. The CDR3 nucleotides are TGTGCCTGGAGTCTCGTTGACAGGGCGAACATTGAAGCTTTCTTT.

The CDR3, as DNA: TGCAGTGCTAGAGACGCGGGCCTCACAGATACGCAGTATTTT. The encoded protein is CSARDAGLTDTQYF. This chain uses TRBV20-1 with TRBJ2-3, with D perhaps matching TRBD2 (5 bases). The V end lost 0 bases, the J end lost 2 bases, and 9 bases lay between the germline ends. The CDR3 has 14 residues. Germline V lookup: CDR1 DFQATT, CDR2 SNEGSKA (reference sequence).

The sample holds many counts of this clonotype. The V gene is TRBV12-3 or TRBV12-4, the J gene TRBJ2-7, with TRBD1 matching over 9 bases. V was clipped by 5 bases and J by 3 bases; unmatched bases: 5. The CDR3 is 14 residues long. CDR3 in DNA: TGTGCCAGCAGTCTACAGGGGGCCCTCTACGAGCAGTACTTC. This gives the protein CASSLQGALYEQYF.

This clonotype has at least ten counts. The V call is TRBV7-6, the J call TRBJ2-2, with unresolved D. Trimming shortened V by 5 bases and J by 1 base, and 5 bases separated the two germline ends. There are 13 residues in the CDR3. The germline gives CDR1 SGHVS, CDR2 FNYEAQ. The CDR3 reads CASSGENTGELFF. CDR3 DNA: TGTGCCAGCAGCGGGGAGAACACCGGGGAGCTGTTTTTT.

This sequence joins TRBV7-3 and TRBJ2-1; D may correspond to TRBD1 or TRBD2 (7 bases each). The V end lost 1 base, the J end lost 9 bases, and 13 bases lay between the germline ends. This CDR3 comprises 14 residues. Germline V gene sequence: CDR1 SGHTA, CDR2 FQGTGA. CDR3 in amino acids: CASSLISGTAEQFF. The CDR3 DNA sequence: TGTGCCAGCAGCTTAATAAGCGGGACAGCTGAGCAGTTCTTC.

This clonotype was detected a few times. V usage is TRBV6-1 and J usage is TRBJ1-2; TRBD1 might be the D (5 bases). This CDR3 comprises 15 residues. Trimming took off 3 bases at V and 4 bases at J, with 15 bases between the two ends. Germline values: CDR1 MNHNS, CDR2 SASEGT. CDR3 region: CASSDRRGGGYGYTF. As DNA, the CDR3 is TGTGCCAGCAGTGATCGTCGGGGGGGAGGCTATGGCTACACCTTC.

This clonotype was counted many times. This chain connects TRBV28 to TRBJ2-7, with 8 bases aligning to TRBD1. V was clipped by 2 bases and J by 6 bases; unmatched bases: 9. CDR3 size: 15 residues. CDR1 and CDR2 (germline): MDHEN, SYDVKM. The CDR3 nucleotides are TGTGCCAGCAGTTTAGTCCCAGGGGGCGGTTTCGAGCAGTACTTC. This codes for CASSLVPGGGFEQYF.

This chain's CDR3 is CASSQSLLYEQYF. For the CDR3, the DNA is TGCGCCAGCAGCCAAAGTTTACTATACGAGCAGTACTTC. The chain joins TRBV5-1 to TRBJ2-7; D gene uncertain. The CDR3 has 13 residues. Looked up from germline, CDR1 is SGHRS and CDR2 is YFSETQ. V lost 4 bases and J 4 bases, leaving 12 bases between the germline ends. Looking up the rest from reference TRBV5-1 and TRBJ2-7 gives the full variable domain: KAGVTQTPRYLIKTRGQQVTLSCSPISGHRSVSWYQQTPGQGLQFLFEYFSETQRNKGNFPGRFSGRQFSNSRSEMNVSTLELGDSALYLCASSQSLLYEQYFGPGTRLTVT.

This clonotype appeared many times. The J gene is TRBJ2-7, the V gene TRBV7-2; TRBD1 or TRBD2 may be the D gene (5 bases each). V was clipped by 4 bases and J by 6 bases, with 16 bases between them. CDR1 and CDR2 (germline): SGHTA, FQGNSA. The CDR3 loop spans 14 amino acids. The CDR3 loop is CASSYRDGSAEQYF. DNA of the CDR3: TGTGCCAGCAGCTACCGGGACGGGTCCGCCGAGCAGTACTTC.

This clonotype showed up many times. V usage is TRBV20-1 and J usage is TRBJ1-2; a weak D match, TRBD1 (5 bases). Germline V gene sequence: CDR1 DFQATT, CDR2 SNEGSKA (reference sequence). The CDR3 has 14 amino acids. The V gene lost 5 bases and the J gene lost 4 bases, with 17 bases spanning the gap. CDR3 nucleotides: TGCAGTGCTGCTCGGGGGATACTATCCTATGGCTACACCTTC. Translation gives CSAARGILSYGYTF.

This clonotype was seen a single time. V usage is TRBV20-1 and J usage is TRBJ2-7; 9 bases are a match to TRBD2. The CDR3 extends over 13 amino acids. Germline V gene sequence: CDR1 DFQATT, CDR2 SNEGSKA (reference sequence). V lost 4 bases to trimming and J lost 6 bases; unmatched junction nucleotides: 7. CDR3 region: CSATGTSFSEQYF. CDR3 nucleotides: TGCAGTGCTACCGGGACTAGCTTCTCCGAGCAGTACTTC.

This clonotype was seen only a few times. The gene calls are TRBV5-1 and TRBJ1-5; TRBD1 matches at 7 bases. The CDR3 extends over 15 amino acids. With V trimmed by 4 bases and J by 5 bases, 9 bases remained unmatched. Germline CDR1 SGHRS, CDR2 YFSETQ. For the CDR3, the DNA is TGCGCCAGCAGCGAGGGGGGACAGAGTCATCAGCCCCAGCATTTT. It encodes CASSEGGQSHQPQHF.

This clonotype appeared many times. The chain joins TRBV11-2 to TRBJ2-7, with TRBD2 matching 7 bases. Per the germline V gene, CDR1 is SGHAT and CDR2 is FQNNGV. V dropped 2 bases and J dropped 0; count of bases not matched to a gene: 16. This CDR3 contains 19 residues. The CDR3 DNA follows: TGTGCCAGCAGCTTATCGGTTCCCCGAAAAAGCGGGACCTCCTACGAGCAGTACTTC. Amino acids: CASSLSVPRKSGTSYEQYF. Using reference TRBV11-2 and TRBJ2-7 for the parts outside the CDR3, the full variable domain is EAGVAQSPRYKIIEKRQSVAFWCNPISGHATLYWYQQILGQGPKLLIQFQNNGVVDDSQLPKDRFSAERLKGVDSTLKIQPAKLEDSAVYLCASSLSVPRKSGTSYEQYFGPGTRLTVT.

This clonotype was detected a few times. The chain is built from TRBV27 and TRBJ1-2, with D perhaps TRBD1 (5 bases). Trimming pared 6 bases from V and 3 bases from J, leaving 14 bases between. CDR3 length equals 14 residues. The germline V gene encodes CDR1 MNHEY and CDR2 SMNVEV (reference sequence). The CDR3 reads CASRGEGLYYGYTF. The CDR3 DNA is TGTGCCAGCAGGGGGGAGGGACTTTACTATGGCTACACCTTC.

This clonotype was observed at least ten times. The chain is built from TRBV6-2 or TRBV6-3 and TRBJ2-2; D remains unclear. Per germline, CDR1 MNHEY and CDR2 SVGEGT. The CDR3 loop spans 13 amino acids. V was shortened by 11 bases and J by 1 base, with 11 bases between the two germline ends. CDR3 bases: TGTGCCGGGCTTAGCCAGAACACCGGGGAGCTGTTTTTT. It encodes CAGLSQNTGELFF.

This clonotype was detected only a few times. The chain employs TRBV19 and TRBJ2-7; 7 bases are shared with TRBD1. CDR3 length equals 15 residues. V shed 4 bases and J 2 bases; nucleotides not matched to a gene: 8. In germline, CDR1 is LNHDA, CDR2 SQIVND (reference sequence). CDR3 amino acids: CASSNEDRPAYEQYF. The DNA of the CDR3 is TGTGCCAGTAGTAATGAGGACAGGCCGGCCTACGAGCAGTACTTC.

The V and J genes are TRBV12-3 or TRBV12-4 and TRBJ2-1, with TRBD2 matching 9 bases. The CDR3 extends over 15 amino acids. The ends lost 8 bases at V and 9 bases at J; junction bases unmatched: 14. The DNA of the CDR3 is TGTGCCAGCCGCTCCTCAGCGGGGGGCGGGGGTGAGCAGTTCTTC. Protein: CASRSSAGGGGEQFF.

Many counts were recorded for this clonotype. The chain has TRBV7-8 and TRBJ2-3; D is perhaps TRBD1 (7 bases). The CDR3 is 18 residues long. CDR1 SGHVS and CDR2 FQNEAQ come from the germline V gene. Trimming removed 0 bases from V and 2 bases from J, with 18 bases in between. CDR3: CASSLASFAGQSTDTQYF. Here the CDR3 DNA reads TGTGCCAGCAGCTTAGCGAGCTTTGCGGGACAGTCCACAGATACGCAGTATTTT.